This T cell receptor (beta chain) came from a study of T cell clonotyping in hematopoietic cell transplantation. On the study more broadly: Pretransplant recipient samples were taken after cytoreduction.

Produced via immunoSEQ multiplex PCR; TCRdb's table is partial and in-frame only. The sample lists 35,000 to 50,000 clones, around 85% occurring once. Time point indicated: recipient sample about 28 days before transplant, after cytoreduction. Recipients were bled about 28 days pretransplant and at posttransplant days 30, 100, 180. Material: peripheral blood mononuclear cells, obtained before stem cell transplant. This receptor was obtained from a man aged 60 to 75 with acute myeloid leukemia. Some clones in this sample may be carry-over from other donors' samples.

The DNA of the CDR3 is TGTGCCAGCAGCTTCGTAACAGGGCCGAATTCACCCCTCCACTTT. The encoded protein is CASSFVTGPNSPLHF. The gene calls are TRBV7-8 and TRBJ1-6; D is possibly TRBD1 (6 bases). This CDR3 region has 15 residues. Trimming shortened V by 3 bases and J by 7 bases, and 13 bases separated the two germline ends. From germline, CDR1 is SGHVS and CDR2 FQNEAQ.